The present entry profiles one T cell receptor beta chain with its context. This entry belongs to a study of OX40 agonist ivuxolimab in advanced cancers. Produced via immunoSEQ multiplex PCR; TCRdb's table is partial and in-frame only. The sample holds about 100,000 clones; 89% are singletons and the top ten take around 0.16%. This TCR was recovered from an adult with an advanced solid tumor such as melanoma, head and neck, liver or kidney cancer. Material: CD4+ or CD8+ T cells sorted from blood, obtained in a trial of the OX40 agonist ivuxolimab.

The CDR3 nucleotides read TGTGCCAGCAGCGGACCCCAGGGGGTGAACTATGGCTACACCTTC. Protein product: CASSGPQGVNYGYTF. The rearrangement joins TRBV9 to TRBJ1-2, with 7 bases matching TRBD1. CDR3 length: 15 residues. Germline CDR1 is SGDLS and CDR2 is YYNGEE. V gave up 3 bases and J gave up 2 bases; unmatched junction bases: 7.